A selection of T cell receptor beta chains follows, all from one sample in a study of T cells after yellow fever vaccination. TCRdb independently ran MiXCR on the 5' RACE reads; one entry per CDR3 protein. The table lists around 590,000 distinct CDR3 sequences, about 12% of them singletons. Material: PBMCs, obtained on the day of the yellow fever booster vaccination. The receptor set was obtained from a man aged 30-40 years who received the YFV17D yellow fever vaccine. CDR3s leave out the opening cysteine and the closing phenylalanine or tryptophan.

v_gene	CDR3aa
TRBV7-9	ASSNIAGAADTQH
TRBV12-3/TRBV12-4	ASSLGLFEQY
TRBV20-1	SARIGLASFTDTQY
TRBV12-3/TRBV12-4	ASSRPLSGRAVGELF
TRBV5-1	ASSTGRGGSDTQY
TRBV11-2	ASNKAGVSYNEQF
TRBV4-3	ASSRILGTGKNKNIQY
TRBV5-6	ASSFRGRVYNEQF
TRBV5-6	ASSSAPGAHGYT
TRBV12-3/TRBV12-4	ASSLGQGFPDTQY
TRBV30	ACDSFNTYEQY
TRBV10-3	AISEAGELF
TRBV5-1	ASSPLEDEQF
TRBV15	ATSRDSFSTDTQY
TRBV29-1	SVGGMGTGELF
TRBV5-1	ASSRGERGEQF
TRBV6-2/TRBV6-3	ASRQTLGSQF